The 16 T cell receptor beta chains below all came from one sample that was sequenced in a study of CD8 T cells in Susac syndrome. An amount of RNA that ranged from roughly 0.5 to 1 ug was reverse transcribed with random hexamers. TCRdb re-derived calls from the immunoSEQ multiplex PCR reads in MiXCR, one entry per CDR3 protein. Found here are fewer than 300,000 distinct CDR3 sequences, roughly 81% of them singletons; the top ten hold around 0.11%. Sequenced input: CD8+ T cells from PBMCs. The receptor set was obtained from a human donor with multiple sclerosis.

This clonotype was seen once. The V gene is TRBV7-2, the J gene TRBJ2-1; D unresolved. The V and J ends lost 2 bases and 1 base respectively, with 9 bases between them. The CDR3 sequence is 15 residues long. Germline CDR1 reads SGHTA; CDR2 reads FQGNSA. In nucleotides, the CDR3 is TGTGCCAGCAGCTTAAGGTACGGGTCCTACAATGAGCAGTTCTTC. This encodes CASSLRYGSYNEQFF. Full variable domain (outside the CDR3, taken from reference TRBV7-2 and TRBJ2-1): GAGVSQSPSNKVTEKGKDVELRCDPISGHTALYWYRQSLGQGLEFLIYFQGNSAPDKSGLPSDRFSAERTGGSVSTLTIQRTQQEDSAVYLCASSLRYGSYNEQFFGPGTRLTVL.

The rearrangement links TRBV25-1 to TRBJ2-1; TRBD1 is a possible D gene (6 bases). V lost 1 base, J lost 12 bases, and 10 bases lay in between. Germline loops: CDR1 MGHDK, CDR2 SYGVNS. CDR3 length: 12 amino acids. The CDR3 is CASSESRGGQFF. DNA for the CDR3: TGTGCCAGCAGTGAATCGAGAGGGGGGCAGTTCTTC.

This chain joins TRBV30 and TRBJ2-1; 9 nucleotides line up with TRBD1. CDR1 and CDR2 (germline): GTSNPN, SVGIG (reference sequence). The length of the CDR3 is 17 residues. V lost 8 bases to trimming and J lost 3 bases; unmatched junction nucleotides: 17. CDR3 protein: CAGFSIPTGGIYNEQFF. CDR3 bases: TGTGCCGGGTTCTCGATCCCGACAGGGGGGATCTACAATGAGCAGTTCTTC.

The J gene is TRBJ2-1, the V gene TRBV27, with 9 bases matching TRBD2. With 7 bases clipped from V and 9 bases from J, the junction kept 10 bases outside the gene matches. Germline assignment: CDR1 MNHEY and CDR2 SMNVEV (reference sequence). This CDR3 comprises 14 residues. CDR3 bases: TGTGCCAGCACCTTAACGGGCGGGAGGGCTGAGCAGTTCTTC. Encoded protein: CASTLTGGRAEQFF.

The rearrangement joins TRBV5-4 to TRBJ2-7, with 7 nucleotides matching TRBD1. This CDR3 has 15 amino acids. V was clipped by 4 bases and J by 5 bases; unmatched bases: 12. Germline lookup yields CDR1 SGHNT and CDR2 YYREEE (reference sequence). DNA of the CDR3: TGTGCCAGCAGCCCCCTTCCCGACAGGGACCACGAGCAGTACTTC. This translates into CASSPLPDRDHEQYF. The full variable domain, in which reference TRBV5-4 and TRBJ2-7 provide the parts outside the CDR3, is ETGVTQSPTHLIKTRGQQVTLRCSSQSGHNTVSWYQQALGQGPQFIFQYYREEENGRGNFPPRFSGLQFPNYSSELNVNALELDDSALYLCASSPLPDRDHEQYFGPGTRLTVT.

The chain joins TRBV27 to TRBJ2-7, with 8 nucleotides matching TRBD1. V gave up 11 bases and J gave up 5 bases; unmatched junction bases: 8. This CDR3 is built from 12 residues. Looked up from germline, CDR1 is MNHEY and CDR2 is SMNVEV (reference sequence). CDR3 sequence reads: CARGQGAHEQYF. CDR3 DNA: TGTGCCCGGGGGCAGGGGGCCCACGAGCAGTACTTC.

This clonotype was detected once. CDR3 bases: TGTGCCAGCAGTATTGGTAGCGGGCTCACAGATACGCAGTATTTT. Its translation: CASSIGSGLTDTQYF. The chain recombines TRBV27 with TRBJ2-3; 7 nucleotides line up with TRBD2. The junction had 7 bases not matched to a gene; V was cut back by 5 bases and J by 2 bases. The CDR3 loop spans 15 amino acids. Germline values: CDR1 MNHEY, CDR2 SMNVEV (reference sequence).

The rearrangement uses TRBV12-5 and TRBJ1-5; TRBD1 aligns across 12 bases. J gave up 1 base and V 0 bases, and 7 bases lay outside the gene matches. This CDR3 is built from 19 residues. CDR1 and CDR2 (germline): LGHNT, FRNRAP. DNA for the CDR3: TGTGCTAGTGGTTTGGTACGAGGGACAGGGGGCAAAAGCAATCAGCCCCAGCATTTT. Translating gives CASGLVRGTGGKSNQPQHF.

V is TRBV30 and J is TRBJ1-2; the D is unclear. CDR3 length: 11 amino acids. Germline V gene data show CDR1 as GTSNPN and CDR2 as SVGIG (reference sequence). DNA for the CDR3: TGTGCTGCAGTCTATTCTTATGGCTACACCTTC. Translation: CAAVYSYGYTF.

This sequence joins TRBV27 and TRBJ1-5, with no clear D. V was cut by 1 base and J by 9 bases, with 10 bases left in between. This CDR3 is 13 amino acids long. The V gene's germline CDR1 is MNHEY and CDR2 SMNVEV (reference sequence). Written as DNA, the CDR3 is TGTGCCAGCAGTTTATGGAGTGGTGGGCCCCAGCATTTT. Protein product: CASSLWSGGPQHF.

The chain combines TRBV15 with TRBJ2-2; 12 positions match TRBD2. Unmatched junction bases numbered 9, after V lost 4 bases and J lost 9 bases. The CDR3 contains 16 residues. Germline CDR1 is LNHNV and CDR2 is YYDKDF (reference sequence). The CDR3 region has the DNA TGTGCCACCAGCACCCGGACTAGCGGGGCGCGGTGGGAGCTGTTTTTT. Its translation is CATSTRTSGARWELFF.

The gene calls are TRBV10-3 and TRBJ2-2, with TRBD2 matching over 8 bases. Germline lookup yields CDR1 ENHRY and CDR2 SYGVKD. The CDR3 runs to 16 residues. Unmatched junction bases numbered 7, after V lost 3 bases and J lost 4 bases. The CDR3 DNA sequence: TGTGCCATCAGTGAAAAGGCGGGGGGTATCACCGGGGAGCTGTTTTTT. This sequence encodes CAISEKAGGITGELFF.

This chain links TRBV5-6 with TRBJ1-1; D is unclear. CDR1 is SGHDT, CDR2 YYEEEE, per germline. The CDR3 is 14 residues long. Trimming pared 0 bases from V and 0 bases from J, leaving 6 bases between. The CDR3 is CASSLGHMNTEAFF. The CDR3 coding sequence is TGTGCCAGCAGCTTGGGCCACATGAACACTGAAGCTTTCTTT. Full variable domain (rest looked up from reference TRBV5-6 and TRBJ1-1): DAGVTQSPTHLIKTRGQQVTLRCSPKSGHDTVSWYQQALGQGPQFIFQYYEEEERQRGNFPDRFSGHQFPNYSSELNVNALLLGDSALYLCASSLGHMNTEAFFGQGTRLTVV.

The chain has TRBV7-8 and TRBJ2-3, with D tentatively TRBD2 (5 bases). Trimming pared 2 bases from V and 7 bases from J, leaving 19 bases between. There are 16 residues in the CDR3. Germline CDR1 and CDR2: SGHVS and FQNEAQ. This CDR3 reads CASSLSNGGPSHTQYF. The DNA for the CDR3 is TGTGCCAGCAGCTTATCTAATGGCGGGCCCTCTCATACGCAGTATTTT.

This clonotype was observed a few times. The genes are TRBV6-1 and TRBJ2-7; D not certain. Germline CDR1 and CDR2: MNHNS and SASEGT. Trimming took off 1 base at V and 0 bases at J, with 1 base between the two ends. The CDR3 runs 12 residues. DNA for the CDR3: TGTGCCAGCAGTGAAGTCTCCTACGAGCAGTACTTC. Translated: CASSEVSYEQYF.

The chain couples TRBV29-1 to TRBJ2-7, with 12 positions matching TRBD2. The CDR3 totals 16 residues. CDR1 is SQVTM and CDR2 is ANQGSEA in the germline V gene. With V trimmed by 1 base and J by 4 bases, 8 bases remained unmatched. This chain's CDR3 is CSVEAPLAGGGYEQYF. The CDR3 nucleotides are TGCAGCGTTGAAGCCCCACTAGCGGGAGGAGGGTACGAGCAGTACTTC.